The subject of this entry is one TCR beta chain. The antigen is not known. This sample stems from a study of cytomegalovirus exposure and HLA in healthy donors. Whole-study findings and limits: A subsequent analysis found that TCR clusters from the first cohort also tended to co-occur in the 120 or so validation repertoires, with 90% to 95% of cluster scores above 0. Reports showed the classifier diagnosing cytomegalovirus status with high specificity and sensitivity.

Some clones are missing from TCRdb's copy, which holds only in-frame ones; the method was immunoSEQ multiplex PCR. This table has under 95,000 clones, less than 95% appearing once. These donors were members of the roughly 120-subject validation cohort, a group separate from the roughly 670-subject first cohort. The source is a woman between 18 and 29 years old in good health and CMV-seropositive. Sequencing was done on a sample of PBMCs.

The CDR3 protein is CASSPEGYGYTF. The CDR3 nucleotides are TGTGCCAGCAGCCCGGAGGGGTATGGCTACACCTTC. V and J are TRBV5-5 and TRBJ1-2, with a tentative D call TRBD1 (5 bases). Germline values: CDR1 SGHKS, CDR2 YYEKEE (reference sequence). The ends were cut back, 4 bases at V and 5 bases at J, with 9 bases in the middle. The CDR3 spans 12 residues.